This TCR beta chain was found in a study of blood T cell repertoires in COVID-19. The sample holds one count of this clone. Germline V gene sequence: CDR1 LGHNA, CDR2 YNFKEQ. J lost 2 bases, V lost 0 bases, and 6 bases had no gene match. The CDR3 consists of 18 residues. Per the authors' pipeline: Quantification of nucleated cells was approximated via reference gene primer amplification. Clones were sequenced by immunoSEQ multiplex PCR, and TCRdb holds only the in-frame ones, with some missing. The D gene and trimming were derived from the DNA, and the V and J assignments and clone size from that table. The repertoire holds around 83,000 clones, more than 75% seen once, with 13% to 15% in the top ten.

This receptor was identified in a woman in her 70s with acute or convalescent COVID-19. The rearrangement joins TRBV4-2 to TRBJ2-2, with 10 bases identical to TRBD2. Sequenced material: peripheral blood. The CDR3 DNA is TGTGCCAGCAGCCAAGATCCTAGCGGGGGCTATAACACCGGGGAGCTGTTTTTT. Amino acid sequence: CASSQDPSGGYNTGELFF.